This TCR beta chain was captured by sequencing in a study of T cells in Graves' hyperthyroidism and ophthalmopathy. Overall study: Upon initial diagnosis and before any treatment, peripheral blood was collected.

This clonotype occurred many times. Antigen: not known. The CDR3 runs 16 residues. V was clipped by 5 bases and J by 4 bases, with 18 bases between them. General study points: Most thyroid clonotypes expanded above 0.001 appeared in blood too. The model made its ophthalmopathy prediction, and onset followed a median approximately 6 months later.

Exclusions: uncontrolled infection, other autoimmune disease, pregnancy, lactation. TCR beta CDR3 regions were amplified from RNA transcripts. The TCR CDR3 first-round RT-PCR relied on the HTBI primer set. One entry per CDR3 protein, called by TCRdb with MiXCR from the multiplex PCR reads. This table has around 620,000 distinct CDR3 sequences, under 20% appearing once. The sequencing input was blood. The rearrangement uses TRBV12-3 or TRBV12-4 and TRBJ2-1, with D unresolved. The TCR comes from a woman in her 30s with Graves' hyperthyroidism. CDR3 nucleotide sequence: TGTGCCAGCAGTCTTAGGGCTAGAATGACATACAATGAGCAGTTCTTC. Translating it yields CASSLRARMTYNEQFF.